The rows below give T cell receptor beta chains drawn from one sample of a study of cytomegalovirus exposure and HLA in healthy donors. Assay used: immunoSEQ multiplex PCR; TCRdb lists only in-frame clones, some missing. The table lists some 150,000 clones, approximately 70% of them singletons. Material: PBMCs. The receptors stem from a woman younger than 45 in good health and CMV-seronegative. CDR3s include the opening cysteine and the closing phenylalanine or tryptophan. The D gene is left open where the match is weak. A row's size may be missing; if present it is once, few, many or a size class.

>TRBV7-3|TRBJ1-1|-|TRBD1
TGTGCCAGCAGCCCGAACAGGGGGCGAACTGAAGCTTTCTTT
CASSPNRGRTEAFF
>TRBV5-1|TRBJ2-5|-|-
TGCGCCAGCAGCTCAATGGGAGACCAAGAGACCCAGTACTTC
CASSSMGDQETQYF
>TRBV30|TRBJ2-2|-|TRBD1
TGTGCCTGGAGGACGGCTGACAGGGACACCGGGGAGCTGTTTTTT
CAWRTADRDTGELFF
>TRBV2|TRBJ1-3|-|-
TGTGCCAGCAGTGAAGGGAGCTCTGGAAACACCATATATTTT
CASSEGSSGNTIYF
>TRBV6-5|TRBJ2-5|few|-
TGTGCCAGCAGTATTAGGGGGGGGACAGAGACCCAGTACTTC
CASSIRGGTETQYF
>TRBV28|TRBJ1-3|-|TRBD1
TGTGCCAGCAGTACACGGACAGGGGGCTCTATCTCTGGAAACACCATATATTTT
CASSTRTGGSISGNTIYF
>TRBV10-2|TRBJ2-7|-|TRBD2
TGCGCCAGCAGTACTAGCGGGAACTACGAGCAGTACTTC
CASSTSGNYEQYF
>TRBV18|TRBJ2-5|once|TRBD1
TGTGCCAGCTCACCACCCGCAGGGGGCGAGACCCAGTACTTC
CASSPPAGGETQYF
>TRBV4-1|TRBJ2-4|-|TRBD1
TGCGCCAGCAGCCGTATCGGGACAGGTTCGGCCAAAAACATTCAGTACTTC
CASSRIGTGSAKNIQYF
>TRBV28|TRBJ2-7|-|TRBD2
TGTGCCAGCAGGCCTTCCTGGACTAGCGGTTACGAGCAGTACTTC
CASRPSWTSGYEQYF
>TRBV11-2|TRBJ2-3|-|TRBD2
TGTGCCAGCAGCTTGGCGGGAGCCTCAAACACAGATACGCAGTATTTT
CASSLAGASNTDTQYF
>TRBV7-9|TRBJ1-3|-|-
TGTGCCAGCAGCTATACAGGGTCTGGAAACACCATATATTTT
CASSYTGSGNTIYF